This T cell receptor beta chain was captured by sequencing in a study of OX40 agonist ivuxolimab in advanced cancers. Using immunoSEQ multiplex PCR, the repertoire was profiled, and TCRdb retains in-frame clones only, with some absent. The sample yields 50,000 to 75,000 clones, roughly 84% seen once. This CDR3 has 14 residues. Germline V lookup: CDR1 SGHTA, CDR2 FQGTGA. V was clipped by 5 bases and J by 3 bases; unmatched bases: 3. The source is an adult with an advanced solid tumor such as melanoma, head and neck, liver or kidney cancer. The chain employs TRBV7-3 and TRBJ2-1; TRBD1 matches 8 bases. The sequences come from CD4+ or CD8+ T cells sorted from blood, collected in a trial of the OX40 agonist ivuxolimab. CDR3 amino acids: CASSPQGVYNEQFF. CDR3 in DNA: TGTGCCAGCAGCCCACAGGGGGTCTACAATGAGCAGTTCTTC.